Sequencing of this TCR beta chain was carried out in a study of identical twins. Germline trimming cut 5 bases from V and 3 bases from J; bases unmatched to any gene: 3. Germline values: CDR1 SQVTM, CDR2 ANQGSEA. This CDR3 region has 13 residues. MiXCR, run by TCRdb on the 5' RACE reads, gives a single entry per CDR3 protein. The sample yields about 690,000 distinct CDR3 sequences, 21% seen once. This sample was shared with a second study, whose subject was T cells expressing NK-cell markers. That study adds: Several experiments added an anti-gamma-delta TCR antibody to sort only alpha-beta TCR T cells.

The chain has TRBV29-1 and TRBJ1-2; TRBD1 matches 10 bases. This receptor was identified in a woman aged 18-29 years in good health. Sequencing used PBMCs. The CDR3 bases are TGCAGCGTTCCGGACAGGGGGGACTATGGCTACACCTTC. This gives the protein CSVPDRGDYGYTF.